This T cell receptor beta chain was identified during a study of PD-L1 blockade in urothelial cancer. Regarding the study as a whole: Pretreatment blood TCR clonality under the median forecast improved survival. Tumor-associated TCR clones expanded more in blood at 3 weeks in patients with durable benefit.

The time point is: pretreatment peripheral blood. Germline V lookup: CDR1 SGHAT, CDR2 FQNNGV. The CDR3 runs to 15 residues. V shed 5 bases, J shed 3 bases, and the junction held 9 bases outside the gene matches. The protocol was immunoSEQ multiplex PCR, while the TCRdb copy is restricted to in-frame clones and leaves out a portion. The data contain tens of thousands of clones, around 90% of them singletons. Comment on this clone: What it recognizes is unknown.

The chain combines TRBV11-2 with TRBJ2-7; TRBD1 agrees at 8 bases. This TCR derives from a man aged 60-69 years with urothelial cancer. The sequences come from PBMCs, collected around atezolizumab (anti-PD-L1) treatment. In nucleotides, the CDR3 is TGTGCCAGCAGCGACCGGGACAGGTACCTCTACGAGCAGTACTTC. It is translated as CASSDRDRYLYEQYF.